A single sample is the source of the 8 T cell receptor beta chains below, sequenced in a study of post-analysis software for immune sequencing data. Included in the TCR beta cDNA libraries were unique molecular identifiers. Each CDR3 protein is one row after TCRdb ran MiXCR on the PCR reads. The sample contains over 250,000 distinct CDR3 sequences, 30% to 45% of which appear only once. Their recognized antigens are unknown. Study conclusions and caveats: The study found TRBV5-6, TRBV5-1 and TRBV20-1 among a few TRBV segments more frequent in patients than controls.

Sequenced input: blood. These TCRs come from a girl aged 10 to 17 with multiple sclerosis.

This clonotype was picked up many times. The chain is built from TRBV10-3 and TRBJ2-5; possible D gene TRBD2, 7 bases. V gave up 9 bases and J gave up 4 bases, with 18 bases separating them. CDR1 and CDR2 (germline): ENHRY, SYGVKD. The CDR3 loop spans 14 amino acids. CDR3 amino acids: CAIRAGGARETQYF. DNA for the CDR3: TGTGCCATTAGGGCTGGGGGGGCGCGAGAGACCCAGTACTTC.

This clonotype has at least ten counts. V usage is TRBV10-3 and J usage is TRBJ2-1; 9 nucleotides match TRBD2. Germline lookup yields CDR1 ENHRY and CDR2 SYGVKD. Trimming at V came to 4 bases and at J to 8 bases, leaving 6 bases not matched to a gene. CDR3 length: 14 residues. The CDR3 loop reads CAISVLAGEDEQFF. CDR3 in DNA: TGTGCCATCAGTGTTTTAGCGGGAGAGGATGAGCAGTTCTTC.

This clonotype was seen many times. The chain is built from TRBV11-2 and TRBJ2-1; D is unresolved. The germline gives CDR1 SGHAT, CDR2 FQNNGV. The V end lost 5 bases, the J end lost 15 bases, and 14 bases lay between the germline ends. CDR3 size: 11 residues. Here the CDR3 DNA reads TGTGCCAGCAGCCCAAGGGATCAGCCGTTCTTC. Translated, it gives CASSPRDQPFF. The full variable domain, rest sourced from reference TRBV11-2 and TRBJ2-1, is EAGVAQSPRYKIIEKRQSVAFWCNPISGHATLYWYQQILGQGPKLLIQFQNNGVVDDSQLPKDRFSAERLKGVDSTLKIQPAKLEDSAVYLCASSPRDQPFFGPGTRLTVL.

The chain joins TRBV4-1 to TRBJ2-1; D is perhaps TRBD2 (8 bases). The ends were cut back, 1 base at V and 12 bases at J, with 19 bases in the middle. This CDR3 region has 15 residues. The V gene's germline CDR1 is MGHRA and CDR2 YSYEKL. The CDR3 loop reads CASSQASGRGRRQFF. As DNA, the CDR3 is TGCGCCAGCAGCCAAGCATCCGGGAGGGGGCGGCGGCAGTTCTTC.

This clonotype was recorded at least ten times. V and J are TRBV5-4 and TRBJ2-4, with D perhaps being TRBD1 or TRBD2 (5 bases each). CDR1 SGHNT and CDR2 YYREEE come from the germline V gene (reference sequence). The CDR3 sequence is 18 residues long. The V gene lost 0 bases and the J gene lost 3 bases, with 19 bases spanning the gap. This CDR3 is CASSLAPAGRGGKNIQYF. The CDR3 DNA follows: TGTGCCAGCAGCTTGGCGCCCGCGGGTCGGGGCGGCAAAAACATTCAGTACTTC.

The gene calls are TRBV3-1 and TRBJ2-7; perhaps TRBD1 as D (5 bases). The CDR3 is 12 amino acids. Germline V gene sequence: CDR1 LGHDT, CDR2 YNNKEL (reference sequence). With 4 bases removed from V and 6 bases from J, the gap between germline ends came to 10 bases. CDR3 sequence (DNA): TGTGCCAGCAGCCCAACAGGCTTCGAGCAGTACTTC. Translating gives CASSPTGFEQYF.

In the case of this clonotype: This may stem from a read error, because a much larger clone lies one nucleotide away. Here the CDR3 reads CATSSGKGGYNEQYF. The CDR3 DNA follows: TGTGCCACCAGCAGCGGAAAGGGGGGGTACAATGAGCAGTACTTC. This chain joins TRBV15 and TRBJ2-5; maybe TRBD2 (7 bases). The CDR3 has 15 residues. V was clipped by 3 bases and J by 11 bases, with 22 bases between them. Looked up from germline, CDR1 is LNHNV and CDR2 is YYDKDF (reference sequence).

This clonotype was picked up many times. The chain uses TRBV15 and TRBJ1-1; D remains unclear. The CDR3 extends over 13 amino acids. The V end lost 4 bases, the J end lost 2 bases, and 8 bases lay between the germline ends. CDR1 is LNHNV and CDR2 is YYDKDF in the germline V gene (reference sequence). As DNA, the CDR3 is TGTGCCACCAGCAAGAGAGAAAACACTGAAGCTTTCTTT. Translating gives CATSKRENTEAFF.